The text below deals with one T cell receptor (beta chain). Its antigen is still unknown. Trimming shortened V by 0 bases and J by 6 bases, and 13 bases separated the two germline ends. Looked up from germline, CDR1 is MGHRA and CDR2 is YSYEKL. The CDR3 has 15 residues. The data are from a study of cytomegalovirus exposure and HLA in healthy donors. Across the study: The 120 validation repertoires and the approximately 690 first-cohort repertoires shared a platform, a later analysis reported.

The study's findings and limits: The listing of 150 to 200 TCR beta chains classed them as cytomegalovirus-associated.

Assay: immunoSEQ multiplex PCR; the TCRdb copy retains only in-frame clones and omits some. There are about 75,000 clones in the sample; around 85% occur only once, and around 3% lies in the top ten. This TCR came from a man aged 25 to 40 in good health and CMV-seronegative. The chain recombines TRBV4-1 with TRBJ2-3; a possible D gene is TRBD1 (5 bases). The sequenced sample consisted of PBMCs. The CDR3 sequence: CASSQESRAVDTQYF. The CDR3 DNA reads as TGCGCCAGCAGCCAAGAATCCAGGGCCGTGGATACGCAGTATTTT.